One sample yielded the 11 T cell receptor beta chains listed below, sequenced in a study of blood T cell repertoires in COVID-19. The method was immunoSEQ multiplex PCR; TCRdb's version includes in-frame clones alone and lacks a portion of them. The sample records 330,000 or so clones, 85% to 90% being singletons. Input material: PBMCs or T cells enriched from blood (not recorded which). These receptors originate from a woman between 25 and 40 years old who had been exposed to COVID-19.

V gene TRBV3-1 (or the pseudogene TRBV3-2) combines with J gene TRBJ2-2, with TRBD2 as a possible D gene (6 bases). V lost 5 bases and J lost 3, with 13 bases in between. The CDR3 spans 15 residues. Germline V gene sequence: CDR1 LGHDT, CDR2 YNNKEL (reference sequence). The CDR3 nucleotides read TGTGCCAGCAGCTTCGGAGGGCCGGACACCGGGGAGCTGTTTTTT. Translated, it gives CASSFGGPDTGELFF.

This clone was seen a few times. The CDR3 sequence is CASSKVRDKGQPQHF. DNA of the CDR3: TGTGCCAGTAGTAAGGTTCGGGACAAGGGTCAGCCCCAGCATTTT. The chain combines TRBV19 with TRBJ1-5; TRBD1 is a possible D gene (6 bases). CDR3 size: 15 residues. With 4 bases removed from V and 6 bases from J, the gap between germline ends came to 16 bases. Germline CDR1 LNHDA, CDR2 SQIVND (reference sequence). Full variable domain (remainder filled in from reference TRBV19 and TRBJ1-5): DGGITQSPKYLFRKEGQNVTLSCEQNLNHDAMYWYRQDPGQGLRLIYYSQIVNDFQKGDIAEGYSVSREKKESFPLTVTSAQKNPTAFYLCASSKVRDKGQPQHFGDGTRLSIL.

V gene TRBV15 combines with J gene TRBJ1-3; 7 bases match TRBD1. V lost 8 bases and J lost 3; bases outside the gene matches: 10. Germline V CDR1 and CDR2: LNHNV, YYDKDF (reference sequence). The length of the CDR3 is 15 residues. The CDR3 here is CATSPPGQVGNTIYF. The CDR3 nucleotides are TGTGCCACCTCCCCCCCAGGACAGGTTGGAAACACCATATATTTT.

The rearrangement uses TRBV18 and TRBJ1-5, with 8 bases that match TRBD1. After removal of 8 bases from V and 1 base from J, the junction contained 4 bases not matched to a gene. The CDR3 contains 14 residues. Germline V gene sequence: CDR1 KGHSH, CDR2 LQKENI. CDR3 DNA: TGTGCCAGCGCGGACAGGGAAAGCAATCAGCCCCAGCATTTT. Translated, it gives CASADRESNQPQHF.

The chain joins TRBV10-1 to TRBJ2-3; D gene unclear. CDR1 is WNHNN and CDR2 is SYGVQD in the germline V gene (reference sequence). The V and J ends lost 5 bases and 2 bases respectively, with 11 bases between them. The length of the CDR3 is 14 residues. The DNA for the CDR3 is TGCGCCAGCAGTATGGCGCGACTCACAGATACGCAGTATTTT. Its protein is CASSMARLTDTQYF.

This clone appeared a few times. The gene calls are TRBV29-1 and TRBJ2-7; D remains unclear. From germline, CDR1 is SQVTM and CDR2 ANQGSEA. The ends were cut back, 4 bases at V and 0 bases at J, with 10 bases in the middle. There are 13 residues in the CDR3. CDR3 protein: CSVGVGVSYEQYF. Written as DNA, the CDR3 is TGCAGCGTTGGTGTTGGAGTCTCCTACGAGCAGTACTTC.

This chain connects TRBV3-1 (or the pseudogene TRBV3-2) to TRBJ2-2; weak D call: TRBD2 (5 bases). Deletions cut 3 bases from V and 7 bases from J, with 9 bases between. The CDR3 totals 13 residues. Germline CDR1 and CDR2: LGHDT and YNNKEL (reference sequence). The CDR3 spells CASSQGTSGELFF. The CDR3, as DNA: TGTGCCAGCAGCCAGGGAACTAGCGGGGAGCTGTTTTTT.

This chain uses TRBV19 with TRBJ2-7, with TRBD1 identical over 8 bases. The germline V gene has CDR1 LNHDA and CDR2 SQIVND (reference sequence). CDR3 length: 15 amino acids. Trimming removed 0 bases from V and 1 base from J; junction bases left unmatched: 2. The CDR3 nucleotides are TGTGCCAGTAGTATAGAGACAGGGGCATCCTACGAGCAGTACTTC. It translates to CASSIETGASYEQYF.

The gene calls are TRBV7-8 and TRBJ1-2, with D hard to call. The CDR3 is 15 residues long. The V end lost 8 bases, the J end lost 3 bases, and 19 bases lay between the germline ends. Germline V lookup: CDR1 SGHVS, CDR2 FQNEAQ. Here the CDR3 reads CASLGDEGGYYGYTF. DNA for the CDR3: TGTGCCAGCTTGGGAGACGAGGGAGGGTACTATGGCTACACCTTC. Full variable domain (remainder filled in from reference TRBV7-8 and TRBJ1-2): GAGVSQSPRYKVAKRGQDVALRCDPISGHVSLFWYQQALGQGPEFLTYFQNEAQLDKSGLPSDRFFAERPEGSVSTLKIQRTQQEDSAVYLCASLGDEGGYYGYTFGSGTRLTVV.

The V call is TRBV6-5, the J call TRBJ1-3, with 10 nucleotides matching TRBD1. Germline-derived CDR1 and CDR2 are MNHEY and SVGAGI. V dropped 5 bases and J dropped 8; count of bases not matched to a gene: 9. The CDR3 is 15 residues long. CDR3 DNA: TGTGCCAGCAGTACGGGGCGACAGGGGGCAGACACCATATATTTT. Its translation: CASSTGRQGADTIYF.

The rearrangement links TRBV5-1 to TRBJ2-7; 10 positions agree with TRBD1. The CDR3 has 15 residues. CDR1 is SGHRS and CDR2 is YFSETQ in the germline V gene. The V segment lost 4 bases and the J segment 3 bases; nucleotides outside the gene matches: 7. DNA for the CDR3: TGCGCCAGCAGCGTCACCGGGACAGGGGTCTACGAGCAGTACTTC. Protein product: CASSVTGTGVYEQYF.